The present T cell receptor (beta chain) was sequenced within a study of blood T cell repertoires in COVID-19. The CDR3 sequence is 18 residues long. V was clipped by 0 bases and J by 6 bases; unmatched bases: 10. Germline V gene lookup returns CDR1 SGHTA and CDR2 FQGNSA. Profiled with immunoSEQ multiplex PCR; TCRdb holds only in-frame clones, not every one. The table includes over 50,000 clones, 87% detected once. The source is a man in his fifties with active COVID-19. The sequenced material came from peripheral blood. The chain links TRBV7-2 to TRBJ2-3, with 12 bases that match TRBD2. The CDR3, as DNA: TGTGCCAGCAGCTTAGCGCTCCTAGCGGGGGGGCCAGGGGATACGCAGTATTTT. Translating gives CASSLALLAGGPGDTQYF.